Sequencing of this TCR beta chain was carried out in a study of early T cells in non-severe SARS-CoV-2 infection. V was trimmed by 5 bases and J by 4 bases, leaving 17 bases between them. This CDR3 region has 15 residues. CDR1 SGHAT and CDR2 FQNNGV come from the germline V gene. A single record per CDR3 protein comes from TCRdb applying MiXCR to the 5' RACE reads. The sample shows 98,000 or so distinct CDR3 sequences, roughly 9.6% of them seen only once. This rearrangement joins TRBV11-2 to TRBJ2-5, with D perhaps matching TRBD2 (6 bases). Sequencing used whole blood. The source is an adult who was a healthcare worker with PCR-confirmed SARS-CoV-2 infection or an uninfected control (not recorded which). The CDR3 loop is CASSILRTGLETQYF. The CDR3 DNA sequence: TGTGCCAGCAGCATCCTTCGAACGGGACTAGAGACCCAGTACTTC.